The clone carrying this TCR beta chain was picked up many times. Its target is not known. This sample was taken from a study of T cell repertoires in cytomegalovirus infection. As for the study in general: It can be stated that public TCR beta signatures indicated CMV infection as well as a matching HLA type.

MiXCR, run by TCRdb on the reads, gives a single entry per CDR3 protein. Among about 890,000 distinct CDR3 sequences listed, 31% were seen once. The CDR3 is 13 residues long. In germline, CDR1 is LNHDA, CDR2 SQIVND (reference sequence). V lost 9 bases to trimming and J lost 0 bases, with 11 bases between them. Broader study findings: Ex vivo responses were dominated by HLA-C-restricted CMV-specific TCR beta clonotypes.

This material consisted of cultured CD8+ T cells from PBMCs, taken from culture after CMV antigen stimulation. The chain recombines TRBV19 with TRBJ1-1; TRBD1 is a possible D gene (5 bases). This receptor was taken from a human donor in good health (CMV status not recorded). Some clones in this sample may be carry-over from other donors' samples. CDR3 sequence: CASSWGLNTEAFF. CDR3 sequence (DNA): TGTGCCAGCAGTTGGGGCCTGAACACTGAAGCTTTCTTT.